The rows below give T cell receptor beta chains drawn from one sample of a study of regulatory T cells in long-lasting Graves disease. TCRdb called the multiplex PCR reads again in MiXCR, with one record for every CDR3 protein. The data hold around 460,000 distinct CDR3 sequences, with 13% to 15% observed a single time. These data are also associated with another study on T cells in Graves' hyperthyroidism and ophthalmopathy.

Source: peripheral blood mononuclear cells (PBMCs), taken at new diagnosis, from a patient treated with antithyroid drugs. The source of these receptors is a woman aged 50 to 60 with Graves disease. The conserved cysteine and the conserved F or W are not part of the CDR3 here. Fields, in order: J gene, V gene, CDR3 length, CDR3 protein.

>TRBJ2-3|TRBV7-2|13
ASSTGLAGADTQY
>TRBJ2-4|TRBV28|15
ASSTEGRGLVKNIQY
>TRBJ2-5|TRBV5-1|11
ASWEGNLKTQY
>TRBJ2-1|TRBV6-1|14
ATEAGGLVLNNEQF
>TRBJ1-3|TRBV6-2/TRBV6-3|11
AITTGGGNTIY
>TRBJ2-3|TRBV9|14
ASSPPTSQRTDTQY
>TRBJ2-5|TRBV11-2|11
ASRAGGRETQY
>TRBJ2-1|TRBV20-1|16
SARGGLAGGRAYNEQF
>TRBJ2-2|TRBV3-1|9
ASSHDGELF
>TRBJ2-1|TRBV12-3/TRBV12-4|13
ASSPTRDSYNEQF
>TRBJ1-6|TRBV6-1|12
ASSPGPSNSPLH
>TRBJ2-7|TRBV4-1|14
ASSQVYGRALNEQY
>TRBJ2-1|TRBV7-9|15
ASSSPQGAKSYNEQF
>TRBJ2-7|TRBV6-1|12
ASSPLAGFYEQY
>TRBJ2-1|TRBV15|15
ATSRSFSETVYNEQF
>TRBJ2-7|TRBV6-2/TRBV6-3|13
ASSLLMGYGYEQY